This is a list of T cell receptor beta chains from one sample in a study of human T cells and chemical hapten exposure. TCRdb independently ran MiXCR on the RACE reads; one entry per CDR3 protein. The table lists some 40,000 distinct CDR3 sequences, 3% to 4.5% of them singletons, with about 5.6% in the top ten. Sample: whole blood. All receptors derive from a human donor in good health. Some clones in this sample may be carry-over from other donors' samples. The CDR3 runs from the conserved cysteine through the conserved F or W. The D gene is left open where the match is weak. Expanded clones get a size class; other rows say once, few or many, or leave the size out.

abundance: many
j_gene: TRBJ2-7
v_gene: TRBV3-1
d_gene: .
CDR3aa: CASSRGSSYEQYF
CDR3nt: TGTGCCAGCAGCCGCGGAAGCTCCTACGAGCAGTACTTC

abundance: .
j_gene: TRBJ2-7
v_gene: TRBV12-3/TRBV12-4
d_gene: .
CDR3aa: CASSLNRVEQYF
CDR3nt: TGTGCCAGCAGTTTAAACCGGGTGGAGCAGTACTTC

abundance: .
j_gene: TRBJ1-3
v_gene: TRBV12-3/TRBV12-4
d_gene: TRBD1
CDR3aa: CASSSRQGALRSGNTIYF
CDR3nt: TGTGCCAGCAGTTCCCGACAGGGGGCTCTCCGCTCTGGAAACACCATATATTTT

abundance: many
j_gene: TRBJ2-7
v_gene: TRBV6-5
d_gene: .
CDR3aa: CASSRDGSYEQYF
CDR3nt: TGTGCCAGCAGCCGGGACGGATCCTACGAGCAGTACTTC

abundance: few
j_gene: TRBJ1-3
v_gene: TRBV7-8
d_gene: .
CDR3aa: CASSWGRGNTIYF
CDR3nt: TGTGCCAGCAGCTGGGGAAGAGGAAACACCATATATTTT

abundance: many
j_gene: TRBJ2-3
v_gene: TRBV28
d_gene: TRBD1
CDR3aa: CASRTTDRAGTDTQYF
CDR3nt: TGTGCCAGCAGGACAACCGACAGGGCAGGAACAGATACGCAGTATTTT

abundance: many
j_gene: TRBJ1-4
v_gene: TRBV11-2
d_gene: .
CDR3aa: CASSLPATNEKLFF
CDR3nt: TGTGCCAGCAGCTTACCTGCAACTAATGAAAAACTGTTTTTT

abundance: many
j_gene: TRBJ1-1
v_gene: TRBV12-3/TRBV12-4
d_gene: .
CDR3aa: CASSPDGPMGAFF
CDR3nt: TGTGCCAGCAGTCCGGACGGCCCGATGGGAGCTTTCTTT

abundance: .
j_gene: TRBJ1-2
v_gene: TRBV3-1
d_gene: .
CDR3aa: CASSQDRVGYGYTF
CDR3nt: TGTGCCAGCAGCCAAGATCGGGTTGGCTATGGCTACACCTTC

abundance: many
j_gene: TRBJ2-7
v_gene: TRBV27
d_gene: .
CDR3aa: CASSFEGTYSNEQYF
CDR3nt: TGTGCCAGCAGTTTTGAGGGAACCTACTCCAACGAGCAGTACTTC

abundance: few
j_gene: TRBJ2-7
v_gene: TRBV20-1
d_gene: TRBD2
CDR3aa: CSGGGMSYEQYF
CDR3nt: TGCAGTGGGGGGGGGATGTCCTACGAGCAGTACTTC

abundance: .
j_gene: TRBJ1-6
v_gene: TRBV20-1
d_gene: TRBD1
CDR3aa: CSAKGQGYSPLHF
CDR3nt: TGCAGTGCCAAAGGACAGGGGTATTCACCCCTCCACTTT

abundance: many
j_gene: TRBJ2-3
v_gene: TRBV20-1
d_gene: .
CDR3aa: CSAGRGSTDTQYF
CDR3nt: TGCAGTGCTGGACGGGGGAGCACAGATACGCAGTATTTT

abundance: .
j_gene: TRBJ2-1
v_gene: TRBV20-1
d_gene: .
CDR3aa: CSARDWTSLGNEQFF
CDR3nt: TGCAGTGCTAGAGATTGGACTTCCCTGGGGAATGAGCAGTTCTTC

abundance: many
j_gene: TRBJ1-5
v_gene: TRBV12-3/TRBV12-4
d_gene: .
CDR3aa: CATWHPGRRVQPQHF
CDR3nt: TGTGCCACTTGGCATCCGGGACGCCGAGTTCAGCCCCAGCATTTT

abundance: few
j_gene: TRBJ2-1
v_gene: TRBV7-9
d_gene: .
CDR3aa: CASSLEGNSYNEQFF
CDR3nt: TGTGCCAGCAGCTTAGAAGGGAATTCATACAATGAGCAGTTCTTC